This is a list of T cell receptor beta chains from one sample in a study of T cells in Graves' hyperthyroidism and ophthalmopathy. Using its own MiXCR run on the multiplex PCR reads, TCRdb lists one record per CDR3 protein. The sample records approximately 420,000 distinct CDR3 sequences, around 13% being singletons. Sequencing was carried out using blood. The source is a woman between 18 and 29 years old with Graves' hyperthyroidism. The CDR3 runs from the conserved cysteine through the conserved F or W. A D gene is named only where the DNA matches it firmly. For some rows the clone size is stated as once, few or many, or as a class when expanded; others skip it.

V gene	D gene	J gene	clone size	CDR3 DNA	CDR3 protein
TRBV27	.	TRBJ2-3	.	TGTGCCAGCAGTCCCACAGGGAGCGCAGATACGCGGTATTTT	CASSPTGSADTRYF
TRBV19	TRBD1	TRBJ1-1	few	TGTGCCAGTAGTCCCGACAGGGGAGGAAGGACTGAAGCTTTCTTT	CASSPDRGGRTEAFF
TRBV7-3	.	TRBJ2-1	many	TGTGCCAGCAGCTTAGCCCCAGGGACCTACAATGAGCAGTTCTTC	CASSLAPGTYNEQFF
TRBV10-3	TRBD1	TRBJ2-7	many	TGTGCCATCAGTGATTTCGAGGACAGGGGGACCTACGAGCAGTACTTC	CAISDFEDRGTYEQYF
TRBV3-1	.	TRBJ1-1	few	TGTGCCAGCAGCCAAGCCGGGGGGAGCACTGAAGCTTTCTTT	CASSQAGGSTEAFF
TRBV29-1	.	TRBJ2-1	.	TGCAGCGTTGAGCGGCACATGGCAGGGAATGAGCAGTTCTTC	CSVERHMAGNEQFF
TRBV20-1	TRBD1	TRBJ1-2	.	TGCACCCCCGGGACAGAATATGGCTACACCTTC	CTPGTEYGYTF
TRBV20-1	.	TRBJ2-5	many	TGCAGTGCTAGAGGTCCACGGGGTGAGACCCAGTACTTC	CSARGPRGETQYF
TRBV20-1	TRBD1	TRBJ1-2	.	TGCAGTGCTCCGGGACAGGGATTCTCTGGCTACACCTTC	CSAPGQGFSGYTF
TRBV28	TRBD2	TRBJ2-7	many	TGTGCCAGCAGCAATCGGGACGGGGGACTAGCGGGACCCTACGAGCAGTACTTC	CASSNRDGGLAGPYEQYF
TRBV14	TRBD2	TRBJ2-1	few	TGTGCCAGCAGCCAAGATATTGATCCTAGCGGGAGGGCCTTTAATGAGCAGTTCTTC	CASSQDIDPSGRAFNEQFF
TRBV27	.	TRBJ2-3	many	TGTGCCAGCAGTTTATTTTCAGGGGAGGTTCCAGATACGCAGTATTTT	CASSLFSGEVPDTQYF
TRBV7-6	.	TRBJ1-1	few	TGTGCCAGCAGCTTAGAGGGCGCAGGGGTAGGCACTGAAGCTTTCTTT	CASSLEGAGVGTEAFF
TRBV4-1	.	TRBJ2-1	.	TGCGCCAGCAGCCAAGAGGTGGGGGGGCTAGGCAATGAGCAGTTCTTC	CASSQEVGGLGNEQFF
TRBV19	.	TRBJ1-5	few	TGTGCCAGTAGGCTAGACACGTATAGCAATCAGCCCCAGCATTTT	CASRLDTYSNQPQHF
TRBV3-1	.	TRBJ2-1	few	TGTGCCAGCAGCCAAGAACCTGGCGCCCCGTTCTTC	CASSQEPGAPFF
TRBV7-9	.	TRBJ1-2	.	TGTGCCAGCAGCCCGACAGTTTATGGCTACACCTTC	CASSPTVYGYTF
TRBV3-1	.	TRBJ2-4	.	TGTGCCAGCAGCCCCTTTTACGGCAAGAGTGGGGGAAACATTCAGTACTTC	CASSPFYGKSGGNIQYF
TRBV6-2/TRBV6-3	.	TRBJ2-7	many	TGTGCCAGCAGTTACTCGTGGACTTACGAGCAGTACTTC	CASSYSWTYEQYF
TRBV12-3/TRBV12-4	.	TRBJ2-1	few	TGTGCCAGCAGTTTAGGGAACTCCCCGTCCTACAATGAGCAGTTCTTC	CASSLGNSPSYNEQFF
TRBV28	TRBD1	TRBJ1-4	.	TGTGCCGGGGGACAGGGGTACGAAAAACTGTTTTTT	CAGGQGYEKLFF
TRBV20-1	TRBD2	TRBJ2-5	many	TGCAGTGCTAGGCGGACTAGCGGCCAAGAGACCCAGTACTTC	CSARRTSGQETQYF
TRBV3-1	TRBD1	TRBJ1-1	many	TGTGCCAGCAGCCAGGCAGGGGGCCACATGAACACTGAAGCTTTCTTT	CASSQAGGHMNTEAFF
TRBV10-1	.	TRBJ2-3	many	TGCGCCATCAGCGCGACCGGACCCACAGATACGCAGTATTTT	CAISATGPTDTQYF
TRBV7-9	.	TRBJ2-2	.	TGTGCCATCATGCTGAGAGGGGACACTAACACCGGGGAGCTGTTTTTT	CAIMLRGDTNTGELFF
TRBV19	.	TRBJ2-1	few	TGTGCCAGTAGTATAGTGGGCAATGAGCAGTTCTTC	CASSIVGNEQFF
TRBV12-3/TRBV12-4	TRBD1	TRBJ1-2	many	TGTGCCAGCAGAAATAGGGACAGGGGTGAGGATGGCTACACCTTC	CASRNRDRGEDGYTF
TRBV6-1	TRBD1	TRBJ1-5	.	TGTGCCAGCAGCCCGAAGATGGCAGGGGGGCGGGATCAGCCCCAGCATTTT	CASSPKMAGGRDQPQHF
TRBV11-2	.	TRBJ1-4	many	TGTGCCAGCAGACCCCTGTCTGGGTCCTACTTTGAAAAACTGTTTTTT	CASRPLSGSYFEKLFF
TRBV5-1	.	TRBJ1-5	.	TGCGCCAGCAGCCCGGACACCTTGTCGCAGCCCCAGCATTTT	CASSPDTLSQPQHF
TRBV6-2/TRBV6-3	.	TRBJ2-7	many	TGTGCCAGCAGTTACTCTGCGTCTTCCTACGAGCAGTACTTC	CASSYSASSYEQYF
TRBV7-2	.	TRBJ2-7	many	TGTGCCAGCAGCAGCCGTCGACAGAGTTATGAGCAGTACTTC	CASSSRRQSYEQYF
TRBV29-1	TRBD2	TRBJ2-7	few	TGCAGCGTTAGAGGACTAGCGGTGTACGAGCAGTACTTC	CSVRGLAVYEQYF
TRBV7-9	.	TRBJ2-7	.	TGTGCCAGCAGCTGGGGGACTGAGGGCGAACCCTACGAGCAGTACTTC	CASSWGTEGEPYEQYF
TRBV7-2	.	TRBJ1-5	many	TGTGCCAGCAGCTTAAAGTTCGTTTTTGAGGGGCCTGGCGAGTTTCAGCCCCAGCATTTT	CASSLKFVFEGPGEFQPQHF
TRBV11-2	TRBD2	TRBJ2-7	many	TGTGCCAGCAGCTTAGGTGTTAGCGGGGCCTACGAGCAGTACTTC	CASSLGVSGAYEQYF
TRBV25-1	.	TRBJ2-1	few	TGTGCCAGCAGTGAACCGCCGAGTTATGAGCAGTTCTTC	CASSEPPSYEQFF
TRBV28	TRBD1	TRBJ1-4	.	TGTGCCAGCGGGCGGACAGGGGGGGGTGAAAAACTGTTTTTT	CASGRTGGGEKLFF
TRBV7-2	.	TRBJ2-1	.	TGTGCCAGCGAAGACCCCGGGACCTACAATGAGCAGTTCTTC	CASEDPGTYNEQFF
TRBV28	.	TRBJ1-5	many	TGTGCCAGCAGTACTCCAAATCAGCCCCAGCATTTT	CASSTPNQPQHF
TRBV6-1	.	TRBJ1-2	many	TGTGCCAGCAGTAAGGGGGTCGAGATTTATGGCTACACCTTC	CASSKGVEIYGYTF
TRBV30	.	TRBJ1-4	.	TGTGCCTGGAGTATGACAGATCTTAATGAAAAACTGTTTTTT	CAWSMTDLNEKLFF